One sample yielded the 32 T cell receptor beta chains listed below, sequenced in a study of blood T cell repertoires in COVID-19. Sequencing was performed with immunoSEQ multiplex PCR; in TCRdb, only in-frame clones are kept and a portion is missing. The data contain some 350,000 clones, about 90% of them singletons. Sequenced: PBMCs or T cells enriched from blood (not recorded which). These receptor sequences come from a woman aged 25-40 years who had recovered from COVID-19.

This clone was detected only once. The rearrangement joins TRBV2 to TRBJ2-1; maybe TRBD2 (6 bases). Trimming removed 10 bases at V and 4 bases at J, with 11 bases between. CDR3 length: 12 amino acids. Looked up from germline, CDR1 is SNHLY and CDR2 is FYNNEI. CDR3 residues: CATGTDYNEQFF. The CDR3, as DNA: TGTGCCACCGGGACTGATTACAATGAGCAGTTCTTC.

J is TRBJ2-2 and V is TRBV18; 12 positions agree with TRBD1. CDR1 is KGHSH, CDR2 LQKENI, per germline. Trimming removed 4 bases from V and 6 bases from J; junction bases left unmatched: 3. This CDR3 is built from 15 residues. The CDR3 coding sequence is TGTGCCAGCTCACGGGACAGGGGGCACGCCGGGGAGCTGTTTTTT. Translating gives CASSRDRGHAGELFF.

J is TRBJ1-2 and V is TRBV2, with D unclear. Trimming took 9 bases from V and 8 from J, leaving 25 bases between them. From germline, CDR1 is SNHLY and CDR2 FYNNEI. This CDR3 has 15 amino acids. In DNA, the CDR3 is TGTGCCAGTCGAGGCAGACCCCATGAGGTCCAGGGCTACACCTTC. This sequence encodes CASRGRPHEVQGYTF.

The chain is built from TRBV28 and TRBJ2-4; TRBD2 might be the D (7 bases). This CDR3 has 17 residues. Germline V CDR1 and CDR2: MDHEN, SYDVKM. Trimming stripped 6 bases from V and 3 bases from J, with 21 bases between. The CDR3 DNA reads TGTGCCAGCAGCCCCACGGGGAGGGGGTATGGCAAAAACATTCAGTACTTC. This gives the protein CASSPTGRGYGKNIQYF.

The rearrangement joins TRBV11-2 to TRBJ2-3, with D unresolved. This CDR3 contains 14 residues. Looked up from germline, CDR1 is SGHAT and CDR2 is FQNNGV. Trimming shortened V by 0 bases and J by 6 bases, and 10 bases separated the two germline ends. This chain's CDR3 is CASSLERQSDTQYF. In nucleotides, the CDR3 is TGTGCCAGCAGCTTAGAACGACAAAGCGATACGCAGTATTTT.

The chain has TRBV7-3 and TRBJ2-2; a weak D match, TRBD1 (6 bases). V was trimmed by 5 bases and J by 4 bases, leaving 14 bases between them. The CDR3 totals 15 residues. Germline V gene data show CDR1 as SGHTA and CDR2 as FQGTGA. This CDR3 is CASSPFGQTTGELFF. Here the CDR3 DNA reads TGTGCCAGCAGCCCCTTTGGACAGACCACCGGGGAGCTGTTTTTT.

The CDR3 coding sequence is TGTGCCAGTAGTAATTCGAGGGGCTACACCTTC. Its translation: CASSNSRGYTF. The chain carries TRBV19 and TRBJ1-2; D not resolved. The germline CDR1 and CDR2 sequences are LNHDA and SQIVND (reference sequence). With 4 bases removed from V and 8 bases from J, the gap between germline ends came to 8 bases. The CDR3 consists of 11 residues.

The chain combines TRBV28 with TRBJ2-7; 7 bases are a match to TRBD1. CDR1 and CDR2 (germline): MDHEN, SYDVKM. CDR3 length equals 14 residues. V dropped 5 bases and J dropped 6; count of bases not matched to a gene: 10. The CDR3 DNA reads TGTGCCAGCAGTACCGGGACAGTATTCCGCGAGCAGTACTTC. Translation gives CASSTGTVFREQYF.

This chain joins TRBV11-2 and TRBJ2-3; 10 bases agree with TRBD2. V lost 5 bases to trimming and J lost 3 bases; unmatched junction nucleotides: 5. The CDR3 extends over 15 amino acids. The germline V gene encodes CDR1 SGHAT and CDR2 FQNNGV. The CDR3: CASSHEGLATDTQYF. The CDR3 DNA is TGTGCCAGCAGCCACGAGGGACTAGCGACAGATACGCAGTATTTT.

The chain carries TRBV6-1 and TRBJ2-5, with D perhaps TRBD2 (6 bases). CDR3 length: 13 residues. Germline V gene data show CDR1 as MNHNS and CDR2 as SASEGT. V lost 6 bases and J lost 5, with 13 bases in between. The DNA of the CDR3 is TGTGCCAGCAGCCACGGAGGGCGCGAGACCCAGTACTTC. Amino acid sequence: CASSHGGRETQYF.

This clone was observed once. This chain links TRBV2 with TRBJ2-5; no clear D gene. Trimming shortened V by 8 bases and J by 1 base, and 5 bases separated the two germline ends. CDR3 length equals 11 residues. The germline V gene encodes CDR1 SNHLY and CDR2 FYNNEI. CDR3 sequence: CASLVQETQYF. The CDR3 DNA sequence: TGTGCCAGCCTCGTCCAAGAGACCCAGTACTTC.

The count of this clone is one. This sequence joins TRBV27 and TRBJ1-2; maybe TRBD1 (6 bases). CDR1 is MNHEY and CDR2 is SMNVEV in the germline V gene (reference sequence). The CDR3 has 14 residues. Deletions cut 6 bases from V and 4 bases from J, with 15 bases between. The CDR3 spells CASSPRGGLYGYTF. The CDR3 DNA reads as TGTGCCAGCAGCCCCCGGGGGGGGCTCTATGGCTACACCTTC.

This chain joins TRBV12-5 and TRBJ2-4, with TRBD2 matching 10 bases. The CDR3 sequence is 18 residues long. Germline V gene data show CDR1 as LGHNT and CDR2 as FRNRAP. Losses at the gene ends were 0 bases for V and 0 bases for J; bases not matched to a gene: 5. The DNA for the CDR3 is TGTGCTAGTGGTTTGGTAAGGCTAGCGGGGGAAGCCAAAAACATTCAGTACTTC. Protein: CASGLVRLAGEAKNIQYF.

The rearrangement links TRBV5-1 to TRBJ2-5; 8 bases align to TRBD2. The J segment lost 5 bases and the V segment lost 6 bases, leaving 9 bases of the junction unmatched. The germline V gene has CDR1 SGHRS and CDR2 YFSETQ. The CDR3 spans 14 residues. CDR3 DNA sequence: TGCGCCAGCAAACTTGGGACTAGTGAGGAGACCCAGTACTTC. Protein product: CASKLGTSEETQYF.

The chain is built from TRBV27 and TRBJ1-2; no clear D. The CDR3 covers 14 residues. The ends were cut back, 6 bases at V and 6 bases at J, with 17 bases in the middle. CDR1 and CDR2 (germline): MNHEY, SMNVEV (reference sequence). CDR3 loop: CASSYGVGYDGYTF. The CDR3 DNA follows: TGTGCCAGCAGCTACGGTGTCGGGTACGATGGCTACACCTTC.

This chain links TRBV6-2 or TRBV6-3 with TRBJ1-2; no definite D call. This CDR3 has 12 residues. Looked up from germline, CDR1 is MNHEY and CDR2 is SVGEGT. The germline V and J ends were trimmed by 5 bases and 5 bases, with 9 bases remaining between them. DNA for the CDR3: TGTGCCAGCAGTCTAATCGGGTATGGCTACACCTTC. This encodes CASSLIGYGYTF.

V usage is TRBV7-3 and J usage is TRBJ2-3, with 10 bases that match TRBD2. V lost 3 bases to trimming and J lost 2 bases; unmatched junction nucleotides: 2. The germline V gene encodes CDR1 SGHTA and CDR2 FQGTGA. The CDR3 is made up of 15 amino acids. The CDR3 spells CASSFSGGTTDTQYF. DNA of the CDR3: TGTGCCAGCAGCTTTAGCGGGGGGACCACAGATACGCAGTATTTT.

V and J are TRBV18 and TRBJ2-5; 7 nucleotides match TRBD1. The CDR3 has 15 residues. The V gene's germline CDR1 is KGHSH and CDR2 LQKENI. Losses at the gene ends were 3 bases for V and 5 bases for J; bases not matched to a gene: 9. The CDR3 is CASSPRTGPVETQYF. Here the CDR3 DNA reads TGTGCCAGCTCACCGCGGACAGGACCTGTTGAGACCCAGTACTTC.

Notes on this clone: Germline and junction disagree at one end, which may indicate a read error. This rearrangement joins TRBV5-1 to TRBJ2-5; 7 nucleotides agree with TRBD1. The germline V gene encodes CDR1 SGHRS and CDR2 YFSETQ. The CDR3 is 14 residues long. The CDR3 DNA reads as TGCGCCAGCAGCGAGGGACAGTTGGAATCCCGCATGGACTTC. Translating gives CASSEGQLESRMDF.

The genes are TRBV7-2 and TRBJ1-2, with 10 bases that match TRBD1. The CDR3 loop spans 14 amino acids. CDR1 and CDR2 from the germline V gene are SGHTA and FQGNSA. The V segment lost 4 bases and the J segment 8 bases; nucleotides outside the gene matches: 7. This chain's CDR3 is CASSWGQGPGGYTF. The CDR3 coding sequence is TGTGCCAGCAGCTGGGGACAGGGGCCTGGAGGCTACACCTTC.

The rearrangement joins TRBV29-1 to TRBJ2-7; the D is unclear. This CDR3 is built from 13 residues. Germline assignment: CDR1 SQVTM and CDR2 ANQGSEA. Trimming cost V 0 bases and J 3 bases, with 9 bases left between them. The CDR3 sequence: CSVEDRGHYEQYF. For the CDR3, the DNA is TGCAGCGTTGAAGATCGCGGCCACTACGAGCAGTACTTC.

J is TRBJ1-3 and V is TRBV7-9; possibly TRBD1 for D (6 bases). V was cut by 3 bases and J by 8 bases, with 14 bases left in between. CDR3 length equals 14 residues. Germline CDR1 is SEHNR and CDR2 is FQNEAQ (reference sequence). Here the CDR3 DNA reads TGTGCCAGCAGCTTCGGACAGCCTGTGGACACCATATATTTT. Its translation: CASSFGQPVDTIYF. Based on the CDR3 plus reference TRBV7-9 and TRBJ1-3, the full variable domain is DTGVSQNPRHKITKRGQNVTFRCDPISEHNRLYWYRQTLGQGPEFLTYFQNEAQLEKSRLLSDRFSAERPKGSFSTLEIQRTEQGDSAMYLCASSFGQPVDTIYFGEGSWLTVV.

The CDR3 DNA reads TGTGCTAGTGGTTTGATTCAGTCCTCTAGCACAGATACGCAGTATTTT. It translates to CASGLIQSSSTDTQYF. This sequence joins TRBV12-5 and TRBJ2-3; D remains ambiguous. The ends were cut back, 2 bases at V and 0 bases at J, with 12 bases in the middle. The CDR3 sequence is 16 residues long. CDR1 LGHNT and CDR2 FRNRAP come from the germline V gene.

The CDR3 spells CASSSGTGNEQYF. CDR3 DNA sequence: TGCGCCAGCAGCTCCGGGACAGGGAACGAGCAGTACTTC. The genes are TRBV5-1 and TRBJ2-7, with 9 bases identical to TRBD1. The CDR3 has 13 residues. Trimming took 3 bases from V and 5 from J; bases not matched to a gene: 3. The germline V gene encodes CDR1 SGHRS and CDR2 YFSETQ.

This clone was seen only once. V is TRBV28 and J is TRBJ2-7; 9 positions match TRBD2. CDR3 size: 14 residues. V trimming: 8 bases; J trimming: 1 base; junction bases outside the gene matches: 6. Germline lookup yields CDR1 MDHEN and CDR2 SYDVKM. The CDR3 is CASVSGRRSYEQYF. The CDR3 coding sequence is TGTGCCAGCGTAAGCGGGAGGAGGTCCTACGAGCAGTACTTC.

V gene TRBV6-5 combines with J gene TRBJ1-1, with D unresolved. Per the germline V gene, CDR1 is MNHEY and CDR2 is SVGAGI. CDR3 size: 13 residues. V was trimmed by 4 bases and J by 4 bases, leaving 10 bases between them. The CDR3 loop reads CASSLADITEAFF. The CDR3 region has the DNA TGTGCCAGCAGTTTGGCTGACATCACTGAAGCTTTCTTT.

The chain couples TRBV21-1 to TRBJ2-7; the table names TRBD1, a call not compared with the DNA. TRBV21-1 is a known pseudogene. This CDR3 has 16 amino acids. The DNA for the CDR3 is TGTGCCAGCAGCAAGAGTGGGACAGAAAACCGCTACGAGCAGTACTTC. This encodes CASSKSGTENRYEQYF.

The CDR3 DNA reads as TGTGCCAGCAGTGAAGGGCAGGGGGTAACTAATGAAAAACTGTTTTTT. As protein: CASSEGQGVTNEKLFF. V and J are TRBV6-1 and TRBJ1-4; TRBD1 matches at 7 bases. Germline lookup yields CDR1 MNHNS and CDR2 SASEGT. V lost 1 base, J lost 1 base, and 3 bases stayed unmatched. The CDR3 runs to 16 residues.

The chain carries TRBV30 and TRBJ1-1; 7 bases are shared with TRBD1. This CDR3 spans 13 amino acids. Germline V lookup: CDR1 GTSNPN, CDR2 SVGIG (reference sequence). V was pared by 5 bases and J by 4 bases, with 7 bases of the junction left unmatched. CDR3 protein: CAWYDRAGTEAFF. The CDR3 DNA is TGTGCCTGGTATGACAGGGCGGGCACTGAAGCTTTCTTT.

The V and J genes are TRBV6-1 and TRBJ1-4, with 8 bases that match TRBD1. CDR3 length: 14 amino acids. Germline V gene data show CDR1 as MNHNS and CDR2 as SASEGT. The junction had 3 bases not matched to a gene; V was cut back by 1 base and J by 8 bases. The CDR3 sequence: CASSEGGTGEKLFF. CDR3 in DNA: TGTGCCAGCAGTGAAGGAGGGACAGGAGAAAAACTGTTTTTT.

The chain combines TRBV16 with TRBJ2-7; no clear D gene. The germline V gene encodes CDR1 KGHSY and CDR2 FQNENV. Between the trimmed V and J ends, which lost 1 base and 0 bases, there was a span of 10 bases. The CDR3 covers 15 residues. CDR3 loop: CASSQYRVNSYEQYF. The CDR3 DNA reads TGTGCCAGCAGCCAATACCGCGTAAACTCCTACGAGCAGTACTTC. The full variable domain, its missing parts supplied by reference TRBV16 and TRBJ2-7, is GEEVAQTPKHLVRGEGQKAKLYCAPIKGHSYVFWYQQVLKNEFKFLISFQNENVFDETGMPKERFSAKCLPNSPCSLEIQATKLEDSAVYFCASSQYRVNSYEQYFGPGTRLTVT.

This chain connects TRBV7-9 to TRBJ1-1; D might be TRBD1 (5 bases). CDR1 and CDR2 from the germline V gene are SEHNR and FQNEAQ (reference sequence). The ends were cut back, 5 bases at V and 11 bases at J, with 21 bases in the middle. This CDR3 spans 14 amino acids. CDR3 bases: TGTGCCAGCAGCCCCTCAACGGGGGGATTAGGCGCTTTCTTT. Protein product: CASSPSTGGLGAFF.